This T cell receptor (beta chain) is from a study of patients and donors after allogeneic stem cell transplantation. The table lists this clonotype with a few counts. TCRdb redid the calling of the RT-PCR reads with MiXCR, one entry per CDR3 protein. The sample lists about 160,000 distinct CDR3 sequences; over 35% were seen once. CDR1 is SGDLS and CDR2 is YYNGEE in the germline V gene. The CDR3 length is 13 residues. V was trimmed by 4 bases and J by 4 bases, leaving 11 bases between them. This chain connects TRBV9 to TRBJ1-1; D uncertain. Specimen: blood, either unsorted or a sorted T cell fraction (not recorded which). The TCR originated in a human donor who was either an allogeneic HSCT recipient or a stem cell or donor lymphocyte infusion donor (not recorded which). It is not recorded whose cells these are; they may come from a transplant donor. The CDR3, as DNA: TGTGCCAGCAGCCCGAGTCGGGGCACTGAAGCTTTCTTT. This encodes CASSPSRGTEAFF.